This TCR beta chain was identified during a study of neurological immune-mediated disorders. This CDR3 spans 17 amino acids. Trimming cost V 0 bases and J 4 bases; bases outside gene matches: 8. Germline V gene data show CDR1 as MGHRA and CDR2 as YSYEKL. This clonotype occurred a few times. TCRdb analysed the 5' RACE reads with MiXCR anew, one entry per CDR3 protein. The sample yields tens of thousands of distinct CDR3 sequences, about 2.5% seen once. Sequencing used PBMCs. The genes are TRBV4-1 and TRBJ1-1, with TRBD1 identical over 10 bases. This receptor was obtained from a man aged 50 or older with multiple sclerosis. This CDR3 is CASSQDPRQGAFTEAFF. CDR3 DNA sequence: TGCGCCAGCAGCCAAGACCCCAGACAGGGGGCGTTCACTGAAGCTTTCTTT.